Below are 13 T cell receptor beta chains sequenced from a single sample in a study of cytomegalovirus exposure and HLA in healthy donors. PCR used 60 Vbeta primers and 13 Jbeta primers. Using immunoSEQ multiplex PCR, the repertoire was profiled, and TCRdb retains in-frame clones only, with some absent. The sample consists of some 140,000 clones, 75% to 85% of them appearing once. The sequenced material came from PBMCs. These receptors originate from a woman in her 40s in good health and CMV-seropositive.

The chain couples TRBV7-8 to TRBJ2-3, with 16 bases aligning to TRBD2. After removal of 4 bases from V and 3 bases from J, the junction contained 4 bases not matched to a gene. The CDR3 is made up of 17 amino acids. The germline V gene encodes CDR1 SGHVS and CDR2 FQNEAQ. DNA for the CDR3: TGTGCCAGCAGCTCCGGGACTAGCGGGAGGGAAACAGATACGCAGTATTTT. Amino acids: CASSSGTSGRETDTQYF.

The chain is built from TRBV9 and TRBJ2-7; perhaps TRBD2 as D (5 bases). The V end was cut by 4 bases, the J end by 3 bases, with 14 bases between. The CDR3 spans 14 residues. Germline V CDR1 and CDR2: SGDLS, YYNGEE. CDR3 in amino acids: CASSSRTDDYEQYF. The CDR3 DNA reads TGTGCCAGCAGCTCCCGGACTGACGACTACGAGCAGTACTTC.

This sequence joins TRBV4-1 and TRBJ1-2; D not certain. The CDR3 runs 14 residues. Germline CDR1 reads MGHRA; CDR2 reads YSYEKL. Trimming pared 1 base from V and 4 bases from J, leaving 10 bases between. Here the CDR3 reads CASSQGPAIYGYTF. The CDR3 DNA follows: TGCGCCAGCAGCCAAGGGCCTGCAATCTATGGCTACACCTTC.

The chain carries TRBV6-1 and TRBJ2-1; 8 bases match TRBD2. The CDR3 sequence is 12 residues long. Per germline, CDR1 MNHNS and CDR2 SASEGT. With 1 base clipped from V and 14 bases from J, the junction kept 4 bases outside the gene matches. CDR3 in amino acids: CASSEVAGGKFF. CDR3 bases: TGTGCCAGCAGTGAAGTCGCGGGAGGAAAGTTCTTC.

The CDR3 nucleotides are TGTGCCAGTAGTATTGTCGGGGGTACGCAGTATTTT. This gives the protein CASSIVGGTQYF. The gene calls are TRBV19 and TRBJ2-3, with D possibly being TRBD2 (6 bases). Trimming removed 3 bases from V and 8 bases from J, with 9 bases in between. Germline V gives CDR1 LNHDA, CDR2 SQIVND (reference sequence). This CDR3 region has 12 residues.

This chain connects TRBV19 to TRBJ1-4, with D hard to call. CDR1 is LNHDA and CDR2 is SQIVND in the germline V gene (reference sequence). V lost 2 bases, J lost 5 bases, and 18 bases lay in between. CDR3 length: 17 amino acids. CDR3 amino acids: CASSISGQSNRNEKLFF. CDR3 nucleotide sequence: TGTGCCAGTAGTATATCAGGCCAGAGTAATAGGAATGAAAAACTGTTTTTT.

This clone was detected only a few times. This rearrangement joins TRBV5-1 to TRBJ2-1; 10 bases are shared with TRBD2. This CDR3 comprises 22 residues. V lost 0 bases to trimming and J lost 8 bases; unmatched junction nucleotides: 26. Germline V gene lookup returns CDR1 SGHRS and CDR2 YFSETQ. The CDR3 nucleotides read TGCGCCAGCAGCTTGGGCCCGAGGATGGGAATTAGCGGGAGGCCCGGCAGAGATGAGCAGTTCTTC. Translating gives CASSLGPRMGISGRPGRDEQFF.

The chain recombines TRBV5-5 with TRBJ2-1, with 11 bases identical to TRBD2. Trimming at V came to 0 bases and at J to 6 bases, leaving 5 bases not matched to a gene. Germline CDR1 and CDR2: SGHKS and YYEKEE (reference sequence). There are 16 residues in the CDR3. The CDR3 coding sequence is TGTGCCAGCAGCTTGGCCCTAGCGGGGGGCCTCAATGAGCAGTTCTTC. Translated, it gives CASSLALAGGLNEQFF.

The chain has TRBV19 and TRBJ1-5, with unresolved D. CDR1 and CDR2 from the germline V gene are LNHDA and SQIVND (reference sequence). The CDR3 length is 14 residues. V was pared by 6 bases and J by 3 bases, with 12 bases between. The CDR3 reads CASRSSNTNQPQHF. DNA for the CDR3: TGTGCCAGTAGGTCCTCTAATACCAATCAGCCCCAGCATTTT.

This clone was counted a few times. The V call is TRBV2, the J call TRBJ1-2; D might be TRBD1 (6 bases). The CDR3 spans 13 residues. The ends were cut back, 2 bases at V and 6 bases at J, with 10 bases in the middle. CDR1 is SNHLY, CDR2 FYNNEI, per germline. CDR3 protein: CASSERGAHGYTF. As DNA, the CDR3 is TGTGCCAGCAGTGAACGGGGGGCCCATGGCTACACCTTC.

This clone was seen a single time. Other nucleotide sequences in the sample specify the same CDR3. This rearrangement joins TRBV5-1 to TRBJ1-2; unclear D gene. V was shortened by 1 base and J by 2 bases, with 9 bases between the two germline ends. Per germline, CDR1 SGHRS and CDR2 YFSETQ. The CDR3 totals 14 residues. CDR3 in DNA: TGCGCCAGCAGCTTGACAGCAAGCAACTATGGCTACACCTTC. Amino acid sequence: CASSLTASNYGYTF.

The V call is TRBV6-5, the J call TRBJ2-3, with TRBD1 as a possible D gene (6 bases). Germline V lookup: CDR1 MNHEY, CDR2 SVGAGI. Trimming cost V 2 bases and J 0 bases, with 9 bases left between them. The CDR3 has 15 residues. This CDR3 is CASSYGRGSTDTQYF. DNA of the CDR3: TGTGCCAGCAGTTACGGCAGGGGTAGCACAGATACGCAGTATTTT.

V and J are TRBV6-1 and TRBJ2-7, with 11 bases matching TRBD1. The J segment lost 0 bases and the V segment lost 2 bases, leaving 9 bases of the junction unmatched. Germline lookup yields CDR1 MNHNS and CDR2 SASEGT. The CDR3 totals 18 residues. The CDR3 nucleotides are TGTGCCAGCAGTGAAAAGCGGGACAGGGGGGGCAGCTCCTACGAGCAGTACTTC. It encodes CASSEKRDRGGSSYEQYF.